This TCR beta chain was profiled in a study of shared clonotypes between healthy human individuals. A note on this clone: Its antigen remains unidentified.

As defined, naive CD8 cells were CD45RO-negative and positively selected for CCR7, with terminally differentiated effector memory CD45RA+ cells excluded. Germline loops: CDR1 MGHRA, CDR2 YSYEKL. This CDR3 is built from 14 residues. Deletions cut 1 base from V and 3 bases from J, with 10 bases between. When replicate PCRs were run on sorted subsets, they used roughly 0.2 ug DNA, some 29,000 T cell genomes. Measured with immunoSEQ multiplex PCR; TCRdb has only the in-frame clones, and not every one. This table has some 2 million clones, over 85% appearing once. Regarding the study as a whole: Sequencing depth was a factor that was expected to affect clonotype sharing among donors. Naive subsets, compared against memory subsets, generally had larger estimated richness values.

This receptor was taken from a man in his late teens or twenties in good health. The source material was naive CD8+ T cells sorted from blood. The chain couples TRBV4-1 to TRBJ2-7, with a weak D call TRBD2 (5 bases). CDR3: CASSQAEVYYEQYF. The CDR3 nucleotides read TGCGCCAGCAGCCAAGCGGAGGTCTACTACGAGCAGTACTTC.